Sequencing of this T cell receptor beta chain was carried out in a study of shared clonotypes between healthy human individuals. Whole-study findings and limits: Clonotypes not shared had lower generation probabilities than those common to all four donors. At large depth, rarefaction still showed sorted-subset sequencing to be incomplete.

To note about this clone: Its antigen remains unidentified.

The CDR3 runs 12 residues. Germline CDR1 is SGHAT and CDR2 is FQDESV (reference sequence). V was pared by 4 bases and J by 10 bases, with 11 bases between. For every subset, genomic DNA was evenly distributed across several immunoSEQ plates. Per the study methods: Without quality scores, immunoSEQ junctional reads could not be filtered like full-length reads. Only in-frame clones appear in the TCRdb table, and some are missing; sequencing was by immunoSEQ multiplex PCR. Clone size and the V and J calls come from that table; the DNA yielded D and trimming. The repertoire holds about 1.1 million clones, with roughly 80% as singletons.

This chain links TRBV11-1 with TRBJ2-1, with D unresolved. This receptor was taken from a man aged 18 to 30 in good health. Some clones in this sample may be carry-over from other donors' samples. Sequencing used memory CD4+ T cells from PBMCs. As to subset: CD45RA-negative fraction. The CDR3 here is CASSSLIDEQFF. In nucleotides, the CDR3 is TGTGCCAGCAGCTCTCTGATTGACGAGCAGTTCTTC.